This is a list of T cell receptor beta chains from one sample in a study of OX40 agonist ivuxolimab in advanced cancers. Sequencing used immunoSEQ multiplex PCR; TCRdb keeps in-frame clones, though not all of them. Of under 75,000 clones listed, about 91% are singletons. Sequencing used CD4+ or CD8+ T cells sorted from blood, obtained in a trial of the OX40 agonist ivuxolimab. The origin of the receptors is an adult with an advanced solid tumor such as melanoma, head and neck, liver or kidney cancer. CDR3s include the opening cysteine and the closing phenylalanine or tryptophan. D genes are given only for firm matches. Only some rows state a clone size, as once, few, many or a class for expanded clones.

V	D	J	size	CDR3	DNA
TRBV7-9	TRBD1	TRBJ2-7	-	CASSTKTGLETYEQYF	TGTGCCAGCAGCACAAAGACAGGGCTGGAGACCTACGAGCAGTACTTC
TRBV4-3	-	TRBJ1-4	few	CASSQGGEKLFF	TGCGCCAGCAGCCAGGGGGGTGAAAAACTGTTTTTT
TRBV5-6	-	TRBJ2-5	-	CASSMDGQETQYF	TGTGCCAGCAGCATGGACGGACAAGAGACCCAGTACTTC
TRBV19	-	TRBJ1-3	-	CASSMYSTSEAGNTIYF	TGTGCCAGTAGTATGTACTCGACATCTGAGGCTGGAAACACCATATATTTT
TRBV29-1	-	TRBJ1-3	-	CSVVIPDAGNTIYF	TGCAGCGTTGTCATCCCCGATGCTGGAAACACCATATATTTT
TRBV28	TRBD2	TRBJ2-7	-	CASSSRPKREGRNEQYF	TGTGCCAGCAGTTCACGACCAAAGCGGGAGGGCCGTAACGAGCAGTACTTC
TRBV30	TRBD2	TRBJ2-7	-	CAWSLGGADYEQYF	TGTGCCTGGAGTCTCGGGGGGGCGGACTACGAGCAGTACTTC
TRBV5-5	TRBD1	TRBJ2-7	-	CASSFGDRDYEQYF	TGTGCCAGCAGCTTCGGGGACAGGGACTACGAGCAGTACTTC
TRBV5-4	TRBD2	TRBJ2-2	-	CASSPSGRVTGELFF	TGTGCCAGCAGCCCTAGCGGGAGAGTCACCGGGGAGCTGTTTTTT
TRBV30	-	TRBJ1-3	-	CAWSEGSSGNTIYF	TGTGCCTGGAGTGAGGGCAGCTCTGGAAACACCATATATTTT
TRBV9	TRBD1	TRBJ1-5	once	CASSGGTGGSNQPQHF	TGTGCCAGCAGCGGAGGCACAGGGGGAAGCAATCAGCCCCAGCATTTT
TRBV7-9	-	TRBJ2-3	-	CASSFSSTDTQYF	TGTGCCAGCAGCTTCTCTAGCACAGATACGCAGTATTTT
TRBV4-3	-	TRBJ1-1	-	CASSQDRALADTEAFF	TGCGCCAGCAGCCAAGATCGGGCTTTAGCGGACACTGAAGCTTTCTTT
TRBV4-3	TRBD1	TRBJ2-7	-	CASSSGTGTYEQYF	TGCGCCAGCAGCTCCGGGACAGGAACCTACGAGCAGTACTTC
TRBV7-2	TRBD1	TRBJ1-2	-	CASSFGTEYGYTF	TGTGCCAGCAGCTTCGGGACAGAGTATGGCTACACCTTC
TRBV7-2	-	TRBJ2-1	few	CASSLMGQSNEQFF	TGTGCCAGCAGCTTAATGGGCCAAAGCAATGAGCAGTTCTTC
TRBV4-2	-	TRBJ2-1	once	CASSREDAPSYNEQFF	TGTGCCAGCAGCCGAGAGGACGCCCCCTCCTACAATGAGCAGTTCTTC
TRBV10-2	-	TRBJ2-7	-	CATRRGQTIYEQYF	TGCGCTACCAGGAGGGGACAGACGATCTACGAGCAGTACTTC
TRBV19	-	TRBJ2-1	-	CASSIAHLGTREQFF	TGTGCCAGTAGTATTGCCCACCTCGGGACCCGTGAGCAGTTCTTC
TRBV9	-	TRBJ1-1	-	CASSQEGSMNTEAYF	TGTGCCAGCAGTCAAGAGGGGAGTATGAACACTGAAGCTTACTTT
TRBV11-2	TRBD2	TRBJ2-7	-	CASSYPGTSGRAGYEQYF	TGTGCCAGCAGCTACCCGGGGACTAGCGGGAGGGCCGGGTACGAGCAGTACTTC
TRBV5-4	-	TRBJ2-2	once	CASNDRSSNTGELFF	TGTGCCAGCAACGATCGGTCGTCGAACACCGGGGAGCTGTTTTTT
TRBV9	-	TRBJ1-1	-	CASSPSGTEAFF	TGTGCCAGCAGCCCCTCCGGGACTGAAGCTTTCTTT
TRBV9	TRBD2	TRBJ2-3	-	CASSVALGGLIDTQYF	TGTGCCAGCAGCGTAGCCTTGGGAGGGCTGATAGATACGCAGTATTTT
TRBV5-6	-	TRBJ1-6	-	CASSWGREYPPLHF	TGTGCCAGCAGCTGGGGCAGGGAGTATCCACCCCTCCACTTT
TRBV6-5	TRBD2	TRBJ2-5	-	CASSRGTSGQETQYF	TGTGCCAGCAGTCGCGGGACTAGCGGACAAGAGACCCAGTACTTC
TRBV6-5	TRBD2	TRBJ2-1	few	CASSYLGTSGSYEQFF	TGTGCCAGCAGTTACTTAGGGACTAGCGGGAGCTATGAGCAGTTCTTC
TRBV4-3	-	TRBJ1-1	-	CASSQVFQGTSTEAFF	TGCGCCAGCAGCCAAGTGTTCCAGGGAACGAGCACTGAAGCTTTCTTT
TRBV6-1	-	TRBJ2-7	-	CASSEYIGGEQYF	TGTGCCAGCAGTGAATATATAGGGGGCGAGCAGTACTTC
TRBV7-9	TRBD1	TRBJ1-3	-	CASSLTARGGGNTIYF	TGTGCCAGCAGCCTCACCGCCAGGGGGGGTGGAAACACCATATATTTT
TRBV7-2	-	TRBJ1-2	-	CASSLGGAYGYTF	TGTGCCAGCAGCTTAGGGGGGGCCTATGGCTACACCTTC
TRBV28	TRBD1	TRBJ1-2	-	CASSPGTGNYGYTF	TGTGCCAGCAGTCCTGGGACAGGGAACTATGGCTACACCTTC
TRBV4-1	-	TRBJ2-7	-	CASSQGVGYEQYF	TGCGCCAGCAGCCAAGGAGTGGGGTACGAGCAGTACTTC
TRBV29-1	-	TRBJ2-1	-	CSVRMNEQFF	TGCAGCGTTAGAATGAATGAGCAGTTCTTC
TRBV19	-	TRBJ1-5	-	CARLLGGVNQPQHF	TGTGCCAGGCTTTTAGGGGGAGTAAATCAGCCCCAGCATTTT
TRBV5-1	TRBD2	TRBJ2-1	-	CASSLGVAGDEQFF	TGCGCCAGCAGCTTGGGGGTAGCGGGAGATGAGCAGTTCTTC
TRBV18	-	TRBJ2-3	-	CASSPPALFVDTQYF	TGTGCCAGCTCACCACCGGCCCTGTTCGTAGATACGCAGTATTTT
TRBV6-5	TRBD1	TRBJ1-6	-	CASSLTGDNSPLHF	TGTGCCAGCAGTCTCACAGGGGACAATTCACCCCTCCACTTT
TRBV19	-	TRBJ2-5	-	CASKQTGYFETQYF	TGTGCCAGCAAACAGACTGGTTACTTTGAGACCCAGTACTTC
TRBV4-1	-	TRBJ2-1	-	CASSLGTVTYNEQFF	TGCGCCAGCAGCCTAGGAACGGTCACCTACAATGAGCAGTTCTTC
TRBV5-8	TRBD1	TRBJ1-6	-	CADQYPGQNISPLHF	TGTGCCGACCAATACCCGGGACAGAACATTTCACCCCTCCACTTT
TRBV4-2	-	TRBJ1-1	-	CASSLVLTEAFF	TGTGCCAGCAGCTTGGTCCTTACTGAAGCTTTCTTT
TRBV4-1	-	TRBJ2-5	-	CASSQDREETQYF	TGCGCCAGCAGCCAAGACAGAGAAGAGACCCAGTACTTC
TRBV27	TRBD1	TRBJ1-1	-	CASSLGTGSVDTEAFF	TGTGCCAGCAGTTTAGGGACAGGGTCCGTGGACACTGAAGCTTTCTTT
TRBV11-3	-	TRBJ2-7	-	CASGFSYEQYF	TGTGCCAGCGGGTTCAGCTACGAGCAGTACTTC
TRBV5-5	-	TRBJ2-7	-	CASSFRGHFYEQYF	TGTGCCAGCAGCTTTCGAGGACACTTCTACGAGCAGTACTTC
TRBV19	TRBD1	TRBJ2-5	-	CASSIGDRGGETQYF	TGTGCCAGTAGTATAGGAGACAGGGGTGGGGAGACCCAGTACTTC
TRBV27	-	TRBJ1-6	-	CASSEDLRAPNSPLHF	TGTGCCAGCAGTGAAGACCTCCGGGCCCCCAATTCACCCCTCCACTTT